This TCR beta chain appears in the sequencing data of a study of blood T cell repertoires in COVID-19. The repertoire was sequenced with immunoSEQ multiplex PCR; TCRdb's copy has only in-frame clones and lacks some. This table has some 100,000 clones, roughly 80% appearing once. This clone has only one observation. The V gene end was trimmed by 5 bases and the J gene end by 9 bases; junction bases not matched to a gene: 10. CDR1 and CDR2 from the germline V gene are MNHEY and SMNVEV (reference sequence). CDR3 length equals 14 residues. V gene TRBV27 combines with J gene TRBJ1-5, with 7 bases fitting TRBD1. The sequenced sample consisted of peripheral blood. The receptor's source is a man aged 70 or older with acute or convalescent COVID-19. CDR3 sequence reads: CASSPRQGPSPQHF. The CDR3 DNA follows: TGTGCCAGCAGTCCCAGACAGGGACCCTCGCCCCAGCATTTT.